The sequence of this TCR beta chain was determined in a study of OX40 agonist ivuxolimab in advanced cancers. Systemic immunosuppression or a history of autoimmune disease excluded patients. CDR1 is MNHEY and CDR2 is SMNVEV in the germline V gene (reference sequence). The CDR3 loop spans 15 amino acids. V trimming: 8 bases; J trimming: 9 bases; junction bases outside the gene matches: 12. TCRdb's table, derived via immunoSEQ multiplex PCR, lists solely in-frame clones and lacks some. The sample carries about 47,000 clones, roughly 84% recorded once. This rearrangement joins TRBV27 to TRBJ2-1; 11 positions agree with TRBD2. The origin of this receptor is an adult with an advanced solid tumor such as melanoma, head and neck, liver or kidney cancer. Sequencing was performed on CD4+ or CD8+ T cells sorted from blood, taken in a trial of the OX40 agonist ivuxolimab. CDR3 amino acids: CASRLVAGGQGEQFF. In DNA, the CDR3 is TGTGCCAGCCGCCTAGTAGCGGGAGGGCAGGGTGAGCAGTTCTTC.